This TCR beta chain appears in the sequencing data of a study of T cells in Graves' hyperthyroidism and ophthalmopathy. Among the patients, aged 18 to 65, hyperthyroidism was newly diagnosed and had lasted under 2 months. RNA transcripts provided the source from which TCR beta CDR3 regions were amplified. The HTBI primer set drove a first-round RT-PCR of the TCR CDR3. TCRdb re-called the multiplex PCR reads with MiXCR, one entry per CDR3 protein. The sample contains 110,000 to 150,000 distinct CDR3 sequences, over 20% of which appear only once. Input material: blood. This TCR was recovered from a woman aged 50 to 65 with Graves' hyperthyroidism that later progressed to Graves' ophthalmopathy.

CDR3 in DNA: TGCAGCGTTGAAGGATCAGGTGGCTATGGCTACACCTTC. Its translation is CSVEGSGGYGYTF. The V gene is TRBV29-1, the J gene TRBJ1-2; D call uncertain. Germline V gene sequence: CDR1 SQVTM, CDR2 ANQGSEA. There are 13 residues in the CDR3. V gave up 1 base and J gave up 4 bases, with 10 bases separating them.